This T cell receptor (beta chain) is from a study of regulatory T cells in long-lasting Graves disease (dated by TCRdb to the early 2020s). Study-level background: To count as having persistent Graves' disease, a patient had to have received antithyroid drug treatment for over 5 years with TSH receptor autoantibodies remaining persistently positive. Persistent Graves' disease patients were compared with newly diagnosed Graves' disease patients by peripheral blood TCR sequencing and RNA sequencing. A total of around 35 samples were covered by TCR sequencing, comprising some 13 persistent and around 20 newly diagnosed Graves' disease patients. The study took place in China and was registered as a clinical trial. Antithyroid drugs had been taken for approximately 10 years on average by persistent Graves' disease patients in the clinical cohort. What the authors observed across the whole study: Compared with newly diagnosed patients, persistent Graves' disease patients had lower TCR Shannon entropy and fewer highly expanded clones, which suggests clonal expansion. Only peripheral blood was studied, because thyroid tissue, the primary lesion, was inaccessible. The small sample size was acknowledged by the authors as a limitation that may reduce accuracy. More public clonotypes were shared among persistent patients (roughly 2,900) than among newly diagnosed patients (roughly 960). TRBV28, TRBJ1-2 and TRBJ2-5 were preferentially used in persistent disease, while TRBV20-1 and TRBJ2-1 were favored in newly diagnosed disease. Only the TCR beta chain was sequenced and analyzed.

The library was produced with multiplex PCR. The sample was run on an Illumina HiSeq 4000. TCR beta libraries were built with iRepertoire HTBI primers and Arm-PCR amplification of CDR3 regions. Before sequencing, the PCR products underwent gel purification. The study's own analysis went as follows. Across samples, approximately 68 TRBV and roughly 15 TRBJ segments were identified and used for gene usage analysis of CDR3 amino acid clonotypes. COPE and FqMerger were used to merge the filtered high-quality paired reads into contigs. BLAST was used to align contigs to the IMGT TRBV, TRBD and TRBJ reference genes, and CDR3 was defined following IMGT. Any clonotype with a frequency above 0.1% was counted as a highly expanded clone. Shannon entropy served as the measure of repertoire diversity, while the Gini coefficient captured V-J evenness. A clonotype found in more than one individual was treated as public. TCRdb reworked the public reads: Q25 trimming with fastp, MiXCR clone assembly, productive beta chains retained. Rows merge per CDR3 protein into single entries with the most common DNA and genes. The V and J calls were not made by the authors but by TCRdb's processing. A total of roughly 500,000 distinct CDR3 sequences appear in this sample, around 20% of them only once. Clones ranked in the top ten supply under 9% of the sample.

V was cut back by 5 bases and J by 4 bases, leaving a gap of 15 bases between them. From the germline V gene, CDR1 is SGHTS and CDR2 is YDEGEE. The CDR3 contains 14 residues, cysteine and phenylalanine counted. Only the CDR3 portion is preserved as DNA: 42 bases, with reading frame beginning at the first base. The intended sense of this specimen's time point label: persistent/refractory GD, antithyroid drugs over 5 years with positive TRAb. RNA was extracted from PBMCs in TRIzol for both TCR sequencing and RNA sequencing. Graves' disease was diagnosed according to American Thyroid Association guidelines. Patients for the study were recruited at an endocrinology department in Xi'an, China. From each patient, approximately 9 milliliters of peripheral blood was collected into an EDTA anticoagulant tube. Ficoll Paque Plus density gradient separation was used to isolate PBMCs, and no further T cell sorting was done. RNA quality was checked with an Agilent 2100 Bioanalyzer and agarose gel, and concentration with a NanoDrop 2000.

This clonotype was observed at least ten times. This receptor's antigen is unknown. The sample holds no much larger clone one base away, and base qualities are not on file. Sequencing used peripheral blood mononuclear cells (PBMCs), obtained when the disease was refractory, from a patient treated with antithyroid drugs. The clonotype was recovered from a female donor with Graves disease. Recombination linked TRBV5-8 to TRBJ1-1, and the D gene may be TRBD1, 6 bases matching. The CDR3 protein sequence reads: CASRDRTPGTEAFF. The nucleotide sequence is TGTGCCAGCAGAGACAGGACCCCGGGCACTGAAGCTTTCTTT.